A single sample gave rise to the 21 T cell receptor beta chains below, sequenced in a study of T cells in localized non-small cell lung cancer. Produced via immunoSEQ multiplex PCR; TCRdb's table is partial and in-frame only. This table holds some 50,000 clones, around 81% found once. Sequencing used peripheral blood mononuclear cells, obtained before any cancer treatment. The receptors come from a man aged 35 to 69 with stage III lung adenocarcinoma.

In its sample, this clone was seen once. The genes are TRBV7-2 and TRBJ2-7; 9 positions agree with TRBD2. CDR1 SGHTA and CDR2 FQGNSA come from the germline V gene. With 5 bases clipped from V and 6 bases from J, the junction kept 8 bases outside the gene matches. The CDR3 runs 14 residues. CDR3 sequence (DNA): TGTGCCAGCAGCCAAAGCGGGGGGCAGCGCGAGCAGTACTTC. Residues: CASSQSGGQREQYF. The whole variable domain, filled in from reference TRBV7-2 and TRBJ2-7, reads GAGVSQSPSNKVTEKGKDVELRCDPISGHTALYWYRQSLGQGLEFLIYFQGNSAPDKSGLPSDRFSAERTGGSVSTLTIQRTQQEDSAVYLCASSQSGGQREQYFGPGTRLTVT.

V gene TRBV6-5 combines with J gene TRBJ2-7; D is unclear. This CDR3 is built from 15 residues. The ends were cut back, 0 bases at V and 0 bases at J, with 9 bases in the middle. Germline loops: CDR1 MNHEY, CDR2 SVGAGI. DNA for the CDR3: TGTGCCAGCAGTTACTCCTGGCAGCGCTCCTACGAGCAGTACTTC. Encoded protein: CASSYSWQRSYEQYF.

J is TRBJ2-1 and V is TRBV21-1. TRBV21-1 is noted as a pseudogene. The CDR3 is made up of 21 amino acids. CDR3 DNA sequence: TGTGCCAGCAGCAAAGTCGAAGGGTTATACAATGAGAATGGGGATGGGAATGAGCAGTTCTTC. Protein sequence: CASSKVEGLYNENGDGNEQFF.

The CDR3 DNA sequence: TGTGCCAGTAGTATAGCGGTGGACAGGGGCGACGAGCAGTACTTC. Encoded protein: CASSIAVDRGDEQYF. The chain couples TRBV19 to TRBJ2-7; 9 bases fit TRBD1. This CDR3 comprises 15 residues. V trimming: 1 base; J trimming: 5 bases; junction bases outside the gene matches: 6. Germline CDR1 LNHDA, CDR2 SQIVND (reference sequence).

This chain uses TRBV6-5 with TRBJ2-1; the D gene is possibly TRBD2 (6 bases). The CDR3 sequence is 16 residues long. Germline V gives CDR1 MNHEY, CDR2 SVGAGI. Trimming left V 2 bases short and J 0 bases short, with 11 bases between. CDR3 bases: TGTGCCAGCAGTTACGGGGGGTTGAGCTCCTACAATGAGCAGTTCTTC. It translates to CASSYGGLSSYNEQFF.

The chain has TRBV5-1 and TRBJ2-7; either TRBD1 or TRBD2 may fit D (6 bases each). V lost 6 bases and J lost 7, with 26 bases in between. The CDR3 length is 16 residues. Germline loops: CDR1 SGHRS, CDR2 YFSETQ. As DNA, the CDR3 is TGCGCCAGCACCGTTACGTCGAGGGGGACGGGGGAGGAGCAGTACTTC. Translating gives CASTVTSRGTGEEQYF.

The rearrangement uses TRBV18 and TRBJ2-6, with D possibly matching TRBD1 (5 bases). The CDR3 has 17 amino acids. Germline values: CDR1 KGHSH, CDR2 LQKENI. Trimming left V 6 bases short and J 2 bases short, with 17 bases between. The CDR3 loop is CASSTTRVLTGANVLTF. The DNA for the CDR3 is TGTGCCAGCTCGACGACCAGGGTCCTAACTGGGGCCAACGTCCTGACTTTC.

The CDR3 region has the DNA TGCGCCAGCAGCTTGCGACTAGCGGGGGGGCCGTACAATGAGCAGTTCTTC. Translation: CASSLRLAGGPYNEQFF. V usage is TRBV5-1 and J usage is TRBJ2-1; 14 nucleotides align to TRBD2. CDR1 and CDR2 (germline): SGHRS, YFSETQ. The CDR3 length is 17 residues. Trimming cost V 1 base and J 4 bases; bases outside gene matches: 4.

This chain joins TRBV4-3 and TRBJ2-5; TRBD2 matches at 15 bases. The germline gives CDR1 LGHNA, CDR2 YSLEER. The CDR3 totals 16 residues. The V and J ends lost 4 bases and 8 bases, in that order; junction bases with no gene match: 8. The DNA of the CDR3 is TGCGCCAGCAGCCCCGGACTAGCGGGGGGGAAAAAAACCCAGTACTTC. Translation: CASSPGLAGGKKTQYF.

The chain links TRBV6-1 to TRBJ1-4; D remains unclear. Deletions cut 6 bases from V and 8 bases from J, with 13 bases between. This CDR3 spans 13 amino acids. Germline V gene data show CDR1 as MNHNS and CDR2 as SASEGT. The CDR3 spells CASSETFREKLFF. DNA of the CDR3: TGTGCCAGCAGCGAAACTTTTAGGGAAAAACTGTTTTTT.

V is TRBV5-4 and J is TRBJ2-4; 8 nucleotides match TRBD1. Trimming took 3 bases from V and 8 from J; bases not matched to a gene: 7. The CDR3 has 14 amino acids. CDR1 SGHNT and CDR2 YYREEE come from the germline V gene (reference sequence). The CDR3 protein is CASSSRGRGDIQYF. DNA of the CDR3: TGTGCCAGCAGCTCCAGGGGGCGCGGGGACATTCAGTACTTC. Supplemented by reference TRBV5-4 and TRBJ2-4, the full variable domain reads ETGVTQSPTHLIKTRGQQVTLRCSSQSGHNTVSWYQQALGQGPQFIFQYYREEENGRGNFPPRFSGLQFPNYSSELNVNALELDDSALYLCASSSRGRGDIQYFGAGTRLSVL.

The gene calls are TRBV9 and TRBJ1-3; D gene uncertain. The CDR3 is 16 residues long. Between the trimmed V and J ends, which lost 1 base and 1 base, there was a span of 12 bases. Germline V gene data show CDR1 as SGDLS and CDR2 as YYNGEE. CDR3 loop: CASSVREIPSGNTIYF. DNA for the CDR3: TGTGCCAGCAGCGTAAGGGAGATCCCGTCTGGAAACACCATATATTTT.

This clone was counted a few times. This chain connects TRBV5-4 to TRBJ1-5; D remains ambiguous. CDR1 and CDR2 (germline): SGHNT, YYREEE (reference sequence). The V gene lost 2 bases and the J gene lost 5 bases, with 8 bases spanning the gap. The CDR3 totals 13 residues. The CDR3 DNA sequence: TGTGCCAGCAGCTTCGGGCAGGATCAGCCCCAGCATTTT. Its translation is CASSFGQDQPQHF.

This clone was seen only a few times. The CDR3 region is CASSSRQGSGYEQYF. CDR3 sequence (DNA): TGTGCCAGCAGTTCTCGACAGGGGAGTGGGTACGAGCAGTACTTC. The chain employs TRBV27 and TRBJ2-7; 8 nucleotides line up with TRBD1. Trimming took 4 bases from V and 4 from J; bases not matched to a gene: 9. Germline-derived CDR1 and CDR2 are MNHEY and SMNVEV (reference sequence). This CDR3 comprises 15 residues.

The chain has TRBV4-2 and TRBJ2-3, with D perhaps TRBD1 or TRBD2 (6 bases each). Trimming cost V 4 bases and J 12 bases, with 17 bases left between them. Per germline, CDR1 LGHNA and CDR2 YNFKEQ. The CDR3 totals 13 residues. The CDR3 DNA reads as TGTGCCAGCAGCCCAGGGACTCCAGGGGCACAGTATTTT. Protein product: CASSPGTPGAQYF.

This clone occurred once. J is TRBJ2-5 and V is TRBV11-2, with D possibly being TRBD1 (6 bases). Germline V gene lookup returns CDR1 SGHAT and CDR2 FQNNGV. CDR3 length: 13 amino acids. V lost 5 bases to trimming and J lost 3 bases, with 10 bases between them. The CDR3 region has the DNA TGTGCCAGCAGCGTGCCAGGGGAAGAGACCCAGTACTTC. Protein sequence: CASSVPGEETQYF.

The gene calls are TRBV9 and TRBJ2-1; 10 nucleotides match TRBD2. V was clipped by 4 bases and J by 10 bases; unmatched bases: 8. Germline CDR1 SGDLS, CDR2 YYNGEE. The CDR3 is made up of 14 amino acids. This CDR3 reads CASSLSGGAHEQFF. DNA for the CDR3: TGTGCCAGCAGCCTGAGCGGGGGGGCCCACGAGCAGTTCTTC.

The chain joins TRBV6-1 to TRBJ2-7; D is uncertain. Trimming left V 1 base short and J 4 bases short, with 8 bases between. Germline CDR1 MNHNS, CDR2 SASEGT. CDR3 length: 13 amino acids. CDR3 DNA sequence: TGTGCCAGCAGTGAAGGGTCTATATACGAGCAGTACTTC. Encoded protein: CASSEGSIYEQYF.

V usage is TRBV6-1 and J usage is TRBJ2-7; D gene uncertain. The CDR3 is 11 amino acids. Trimming took 5 bases from V and 0 from J, leaving 2 bases between them. From germline, CDR1 is MNHNS and CDR2 SASEGT. The CDR3 DNA follows: TGTGCCAGCAGTCACTCCTACGAGCAGTACTTC. Translating it yields CASSHSYEQYF.

This chain joins TRBV7-2 and TRBJ2-5; TRBD2 matches 11 bases. V lost 1 base and J lost 2; bases outside the gene matches: 3. The CDR3 loop spans 16 amino acids. Looked up from germline, CDR1 is SGHTA and CDR2 is FQGNSA. DNA for the CDR3: TGTGCCAGCAGCTTAGGGTGGACTAGCGGGCAAGAGACCCAGTACTTC. Translating gives CASSLGWTSGQETQYF.

This chain joins TRBV18 and TRBJ1-2; unclear D gene. This CDR3 is built from 14 residues. V lost 3 bases, J lost 8 bases, and 16 bases lay in between. Germline lookup yields CDR1 KGHSH and CDR2 LQKENI. In nucleotides, the CDR3 is TGTGCCAGCTCACCGGGCTCGAGGGTGGGCGGCTACACCTTC. Amino acids: CASSPGSRVGGYTF.